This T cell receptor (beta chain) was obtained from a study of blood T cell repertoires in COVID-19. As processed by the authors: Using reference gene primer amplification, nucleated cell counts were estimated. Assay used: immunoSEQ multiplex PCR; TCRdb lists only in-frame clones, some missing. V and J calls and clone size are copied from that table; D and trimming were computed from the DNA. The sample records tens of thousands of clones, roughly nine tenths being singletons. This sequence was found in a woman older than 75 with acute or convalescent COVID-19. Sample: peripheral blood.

The CDR3 sequence is CATSRDRTGMTPQHF. CDR3 DNA sequence: TGTGCCACCAGCAGAGATCGTACAGGGATGACGCCCCAGCATTTT. V gene TRBV15 combines with J gene TRBJ1-5, with D perhaps matching TRBD1 (6 bases). In germline, CDR1 is LNHNV, CDR2 YYDKDF (reference sequence). Trimming removed 0 bases from V and 9 bases from J, with 15 bases in between. The CDR3 totals 15 residues. The whole variable domain, filled in from reference TRBV15 and TRBJ1-5, reads DAMVIQNPRYQVTQFGKPVTLSCSQTLNHNVMYWYQQKSSQAPKLLFHYYDKDFNNEADTPDNFQSRRPNTSFCFLDIRSPGLGDTAMYLCATSRDRTGMTPQHFGDGTRLSIL.